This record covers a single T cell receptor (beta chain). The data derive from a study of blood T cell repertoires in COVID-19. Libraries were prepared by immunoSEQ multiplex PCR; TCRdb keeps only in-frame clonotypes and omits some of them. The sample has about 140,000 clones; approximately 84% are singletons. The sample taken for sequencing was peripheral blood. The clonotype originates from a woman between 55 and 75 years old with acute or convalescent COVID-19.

CDR3 in DNA: TGTGCCAGCAGTCTGCGGGCCCTGAACACCGGGGAGCTGTTTTTT. This gives the protein CASSLRALNTGELFF. The chain couples TRBV6-5 to TRBJ2-2, with D possibly matching TRBD2 (5 bases). The CDR3 runs to 15 residues. Germline loops: CDR1 MNHEY, CDR2 SVGAGI. V shed 5 bases and J shed 1 base, with 11 bases lying between them.